One sample yielded the 8 T cell receptor beta chains listed below, sequenced in a study of graft-versus-host responses after intestinal transplantation. For these receptors, no antigen is known. Assay used: immunoSEQ multiplex PCR; TCRdb lists only in-frame clones, some missing. The table shows roughly 100,000 clones, with roughly 93% occurring only once. The sample consisted of unstimulated CD8+ T cells sorted from spleen or lymph node cells, taken before intestinal transplant. The source of these receptors is a human donor who received an intestinal transplant.

V gene TRBV5-6 combines with J gene TRBJ2-3; either TRBD1 or TRBD2 may supply D (6 bases each). The V end was cut by 2 bases, the J end by 2 bases, with 12 bases between. From germline, CDR1 is SGHDT and CDR2 YYEEEE. This CDR3 has 15 residues. In DNA, the CDR3 is TGTGCCAGCAGCTTACAGGGAGGAAACACAGATACGCAGTATTTT. Protein product: CASSLQGGNTDTQYF.

The table lists this clone with a count of one. The rearrangement uses TRBV6-5 and TRBJ2-2, with no clear D. V was pared by 4 bases and J by 6 bases, with 6 bases between. The length of the CDR3 is 12 residues. Germline values: CDR1 MNHEY, CDR2 SVGAGI. As DNA, the CDR3 is TGTGCCAGCAGTTCCCGGCCCGGGGAGCTGTTTTTT. Protein: CASSSRPGELFF.

This clone was picked up one time. V usage is TRBV4-1 and J usage is TRBJ1-2; D uncertain. Trimming removed 1 base at V and 2 bases at J, with 17 bases between. Germline V gene lookup returns CDR1 MGHRA and CDR2 YSYEKL. The CDR3 contains 17 residues. The CDR3 loop is CASSQVHVRWPNYGYTF. For the CDR3, the DNA is TGCGCCAGCAGCCAAGTTCACGTACGGTGGCCCAACTATGGCTACACCTTC.

The chain carries TRBV4-1 and TRBJ2-1, with TRBD2 identical over 8 bases. Germline-derived CDR1 and CDR2 are MGHRA and YSYEKL. V gave up 0 bases and J gave up 5 bases; unmatched junction bases: 9. The CDR3 is made up of 17 amino acids. CDR3 protein: CASSQEPLAGGHNEQFF. The CDR3 bases are TGCGCCAGCAGCCAAGAACCCTTGGCGGGGGGACACAATGAGCAGTTCTTC.

This clone was seen once. The chain recombines TRBV5-1 with TRBJ2-2; D perhaps matches TRBD2 (7 bases). Trimming cost V 0 bases and J 0 bases, with 21 bases left between them. Germline CDR1 and CDR2: SGHRS and YFSETQ. The CDR3 runs to 20 residues. CDR3 bases: TGCGCCAGCAGCTTGGCCGACGCCGGGGGGCTTAGAACGAACACCGGGGAGCTGTTTTTT. It yields the protein CASSLADAGGLRTNTGELFF. The full variable domain, rest sourced from reference TRBV5-1 and TRBJ2-2, is KAGVTQTPRYLIKTRGQQVTLSCSPISGHRSVSWYQQTPGQGLQFLFEYFSETQRNKGNFPGRFSGRQFSNSRSEMNVSTLELGDSALYLCASSLADAGGLRTNTGELFFGEGSRLTVL.

This clone was counted a single time. V usage is TRBV7-2 and J usage is TRBJ1-5, with D unresolved. Germline CDR1 is SGHTA and CDR2 is FQGNSA. The CDR3 totals 15 residues. Trimming left V 5 bases short and J 0 bases short, with 11 bases between. CDR3 in DNA: TGTGCCAGCAGCCCTAATATTTATAGCAATCAGCCCCAGCATTTT. It is translated as CASSPNIYSNQPQHF.

The chain is built from TRBV6-5 and TRBJ2-1; 13 nucleotides match TRBD2. Germline V gives CDR1 MNHEY, CDR2 SVGAGI. CDR3 length equals 14 residues. V shed 7 bases and J 7 bases; nucleotides not matched to a gene: 4. CDR3 nucleotides: TGTGCCAGCACCCTACTAGCGGGGGGGAATGAGCAGTTCTTC. Translating it yields CASTLLAGGNEQFF.

The chain recombines TRBV12-5 with TRBJ1-2; D is undetermined. V lost 3 bases, J lost 8 bases, and 16 bases lay in between. The germline V gene has CDR1 LGHNT and CDR2 FRNRAP. The CDR3 has 14 residues. The CDR3 protein is CASGFRSQDEGYTF. The CDR3 nucleotides are TGTGCTAGTGGTTTCCGGTCTCAGGATGAGGGCTACACCTTC.